Listed below are T cell receptor beta chains from one sample, sequenced in a study of read filtering for tumor transcriptome and immune sequencing. A single record per CDR3 protein comes from TCRdb applying MiXCR to the reads. Found here are tens of thousands of distinct CDR3 sequences, roughly 18% of them singletons; the top ten hold more than 12%. The sample comprised a population of CD138-negative cells sorted from bone marrow. Receptors were obtained from a donor aged 40 or older with multiple myeloma. CDR3s leave out the opening cysteine and the closing phenylalanine or tryptophan.

CDR3 length	V gene	J gene	CDR3 protein
13	TRBV23-1	TRBJ2-4	ARGPVGLAKNIQY
13	TRBV15	TRBJ1-6	ATSRDPGNNSPLH
13	TRBV2	TRBJ1-5	ASSGGAGSNQPQH
12	TRBV5-1	TRBJ2-4	ASRPGLSKNIQY
13	TRBV12-3/TRBV12-4	TRBJ2-1	ASISMRSGRSEQF
9	TRBV29-1	TRBJ2-5	SVRQQETQY
15	TRBV28	TRBJ1-1	ASPPRKGGRVGGEAF
14	TRBV4-1	TRBJ1-5	ASSQVGAGYNQPQH
13	TRBV12-3/TRBV12-4	TRBJ2-7	ASSLRVRGAGEQY
15	TRBV4-2	TRBJ2-5	ASSQNSRGAYPGTQY
9	TRBV6-6	TRBJ2-3	ASSGMNTQY
12	TRBV29-1	TRBJ2-7	SVEKGWVGGARY
13	TRBV3-1	TRBJ2-1	ASSSSGGRRIQQF
9	TRBV6-1	TRBJ1-1	ASSGHFEVF
12	TRBV5-1	TRBJ2-5	ASSFRDRQETQY
12	TRBV20-1	TRBJ2-7	SARDGTRNYEQY
13	TRBV6-1	TRBJ1-5	ASSSQGAANQPQH
12	TRBV5-1	TRBJ1-1	ASSSYRGRTEAF
10	TRBV6-5	TRBJ2-1	ASSQTVHEQF
12	TRBV4-1	TRBJ2-3	ASSRAAATDTQY
15	TRBV6-1	TRBJ2-5	ASSESRTGLASGTQY
17	TRBV24-1	TRBJ2-1	ATSDHPGLGGSSYNEQF
12	TRBV30	TRBJ2-1	AATLLAGAGEQF
12	TRBV28	TRBJ2-5	ASSLDMVKVSQY
14	TRBV5-1	TRBJ2-2	ASNKIMRPTTGELF
14	TRBV6-6	TRBJ2-2	ASSYIGTGAGGELF
13	TRBV11-3	TRBJ1-4	ASSLDGATNEKLF
9	TRBV11-3	TRBJ2-7	ASSFLGEQY
11	TRBV28	TRBJ2-7	ASSSVGSYEQY
12	TRBV2	TRBJ1-4	ASMVAGAREKLF
15	TRBV6-5	TRBJ2-2	ASSYPLAGVGTGELF
12	TRBV5-4	TRBJ2-5	ASSSAGEQETQY
13	TRBV20-1	TRBJ2-5	SATDLAGDEETQY
12	TRBV6-5	TRBJ1-6	ASRGDRDNSPLH
13	TRBV11-3	TRBJ2-1	ASSLAGTSGRKQF